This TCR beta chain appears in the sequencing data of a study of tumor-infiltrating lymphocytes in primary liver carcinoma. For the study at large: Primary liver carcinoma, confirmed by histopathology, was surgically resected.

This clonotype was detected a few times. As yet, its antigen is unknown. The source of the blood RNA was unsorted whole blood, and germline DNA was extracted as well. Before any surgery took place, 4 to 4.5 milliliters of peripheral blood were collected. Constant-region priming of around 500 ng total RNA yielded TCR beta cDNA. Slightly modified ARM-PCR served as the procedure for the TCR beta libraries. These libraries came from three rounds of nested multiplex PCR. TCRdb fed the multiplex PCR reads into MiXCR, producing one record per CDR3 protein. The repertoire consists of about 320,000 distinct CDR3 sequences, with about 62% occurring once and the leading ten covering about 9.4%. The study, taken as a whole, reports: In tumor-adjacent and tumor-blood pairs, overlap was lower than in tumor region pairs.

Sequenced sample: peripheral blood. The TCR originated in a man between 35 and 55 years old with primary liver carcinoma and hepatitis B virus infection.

CDR3 bases: TGTGCCTGGATCCCTAGTAGGCTCCAAGAGACCCAGTACTTC. It yields the protein CAWIPSRLQETQYF. This chain connects TRBV30 to TRBJ2-5; D not certain. V was cut by 4 bases and J by 1 base, with 13 bases left in between. Germline assignment: CDR1 GTSNPN and CDR2 SVGIG (reference sequence). The CDR3 covers 14 residues.